A selection of T cell receptor beta chains follows, all from one sample in a study of T cells expressing NK-cell markers. TCRdb re-called the 5' RACE reads; every CDR3 protein appears as one record, without DNA. This sample's clone table lists over 200,000 distinct CDR3 sequences. Sequencing used blood T cells: a sorted CD56 or NKG2C T cell subset, CD4+ or CD8+ T cells, or bulk PBMC T cells (not recorded which). These receptors were taken from a man aged 18 to 35 in good health. Both conserved end residues are part of each CDR3. The order of the fields is CDR3 protein, V gene, J gene.

CDR3 protein: CSVLGGGKTAQNTEAFF
V gene: TRBV29-1
J gene: TRBJ1-1

CDR3 protein: CASSVASGKLFF
V gene: TRBV12-3/TRBV12-4
J gene: TRBJ1-4

CDR3 protein: CSAGVETEAFF
V gene: TRBV29-1
J gene: TRBJ1-1

CDR3 protein: CAWSVRGRGYTF
V gene: TRBV30
J gene: TRBJ1-2

CDR3 protein: CASSLVGTEGEQFF
V gene: TRBV7-6
J gene: TRBJ2-1

CDR3 protein: CATSRALLPGQGGAEAFF
V gene: TRBV15
J gene: TRBJ1-1

CDR3 protein: CASRSGTSGRAYEQYF
V gene: TRBV28
J gene: TRBJ2-7

CDR3 protein: CASRRGTNTGELFF
V gene: TRBV7-3
J gene: TRBJ2-2

CDR3 protein: CASSFSGSTTDTQYF
V gene: TRBV5-5
J gene: TRBJ2-3

CDR3 protein: CSVVRQGSIGHTGELFF
V gene: TRBV29-1
J gene: TRBJ2-2

CDR3 protein: CASSSPGQGALAKNIQYF
V gene: TRBV5-1
J gene: TRBJ2-4

CDR3 protein: CASSQGTAGNTIYF
V gene: TRBV16
J gene: TRBJ1-3

CDR3 protein: CSAAGVPGETQYF
V gene: TRBV29-1
J gene: TRBJ2-5

CDR3 protein: CASSSIGRETQYF
V gene: TRBV12-3/TRBV12-4
J gene: TRBJ2-5

CDR3 protein: CASSQEFRVGNTIYF
V gene: TRBV4-3
J gene: TRBJ1-3

CDR3 protein: CSVALGAFINEQFF
V gene: TRBV29-1
J gene: TRBJ2-1

CDR3 protein: CASSFLLGGGLNEKLFF
V gene: TRBV12-3/TRBV12-4
J gene: TRBJ1-4

CDR3 protein: CSASSQSSTDTQYF
V gene: TRBV20-1
J gene: TRBJ2-3

CDR3 protein: CSARSNSGRSPYNEQFF
V gene: TRBV20-1
J gene: TRBJ2-1

CDR3 protein: CSANLRLGEQYF
V gene: TRBV20-1
J gene: TRBJ2-7

CDR3 protein: CASSLASASGRGSYNEQFF
V gene: TRBV5-1
J gene: TRBJ2-1

CDR3 protein: CATSGEDRGHGYTF
V gene: TRBV10-3
J gene: TRBJ1-2

CDR3 protein: CASSQESGSEQFF
V gene: TRBV4-3
J gene: TRBJ2-1

CDR3 protein: CASSPVKTGTKETQYF
V gene: TRBV18
J gene: TRBJ2-5

CDR3 protein: CASIERGGSYNEQFF
V gene: TRBV6-2/TRBV6-3
J gene: TRBJ2-1

CDR3 protein: CASSQTTSGPYNEQFF
V gene: TRBV4-2
J gene: TRBJ2-1

CDR3 protein: CASTRSGGGQPQHF
V gene: TRBV6-1
J gene: TRBJ1-5

CDR3 protein: CASSVESETQYF
V gene: TRBV9
J gene: TRBJ2-5

CDR3 protein: CASSLLIAGGPQGDTQYF
V gene: TRBV28
J gene: TRBJ2-3

CDR3 protein: CASTPLVGDRNYEQYF
V gene: TRBV6-1
J gene: TRBJ2-7

CDR3 protein: CASSKEQGSRISDTQYF
V gene: TRBV7-6
J gene: TRBJ2-3

CDR3 protein: CSARNPVQGYEQYF
V gene: TRBV20-1
J gene: TRBJ2-7

CDR3 protein: CSARRELPTGKEFF
V gene: TRBV20-1
J gene: TRBJ2-1

CDR3 protein: CASSVGTSSYNEQFF
V gene: TRBV5-1
J gene: TRBJ2-1

CDR3 protein: CASSLLVLSSYNEQFF
V gene: TRBV7-9
J gene: TRBJ2-1

CDR3 protein: CSVETTGQGVSDTQYF
V gene: TRBV29-1
J gene: TRBJ2-3

CDR3 protein: CASNPLANYNEQFF
V gene: TRBV5-1
J gene: TRBJ2-1

CDR3 protein: CASSWTGPNTEAFF
V gene: TRBV5-5
J gene: TRBJ1-1

CDR3 protein: CASSLNLDYEQYF
V gene: TRBV5-1
J gene: TRBJ2-7

CDR3 protein: CASSLAFSGDEQFF
V gene: TRBV5-1
J gene: TRBJ2-1

CDR3 protein: CAIRGQHYNEQFF
V gene: TRBV10-3
J gene: TRBJ2-1

CDR3 protein: CASTHGYEQYF
V gene: TRBV28
J gene: TRBJ2-7

CDR3 protein: CSAMNRGQEKLFF
V gene: TRBV20-1
J gene: TRBJ1-4

CDR3 protein: CSARDSGRANTGELFF
V gene: TRBV20-1
J gene: TRBJ2-2

CDR3 protein: CSASGGGAEEQYF
V gene: TRBV20-1
J gene: TRBJ2-7

CDR3 protein: CASSLRMGAPETQYF
V gene: TRBV5-5
J gene: TRBJ2-5

CDR3 protein: CASSESPTGWKAKNIQYF
V gene: TRBV10-1
J gene: TRBJ2-4

CDR3 protein: CSARVAVVAGAGELFF
V gene: TRBV20-1
J gene: TRBJ2-2